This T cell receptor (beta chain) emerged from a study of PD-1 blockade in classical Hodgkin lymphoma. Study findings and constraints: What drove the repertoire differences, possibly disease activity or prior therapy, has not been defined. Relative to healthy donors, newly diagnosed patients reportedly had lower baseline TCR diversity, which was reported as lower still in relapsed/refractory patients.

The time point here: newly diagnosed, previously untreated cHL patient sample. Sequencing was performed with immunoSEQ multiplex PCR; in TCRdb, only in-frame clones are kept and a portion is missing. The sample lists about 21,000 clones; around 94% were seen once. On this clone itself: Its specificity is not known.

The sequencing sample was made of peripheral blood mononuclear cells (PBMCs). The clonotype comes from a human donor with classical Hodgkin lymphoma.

In DNA, the CDR3 is TGTGCCAGCAGTTTATCCGGGGCTCATGGAATCTCCATGAACACTGAAGCTTTCTTT. As protein: CASSLSGAHGISMNTEAFF. The chain links TRBV27 to TRBJ1-1; D possibly corresponds to TRBD1 (5 bases). The CDR3 runs 19 residues. V lost 0 bases and J 0 bases, leaving 20 bases between the germline ends. Looked up from germline, CDR1 is MNHEY and CDR2 is SMNVEV (reference sequence).